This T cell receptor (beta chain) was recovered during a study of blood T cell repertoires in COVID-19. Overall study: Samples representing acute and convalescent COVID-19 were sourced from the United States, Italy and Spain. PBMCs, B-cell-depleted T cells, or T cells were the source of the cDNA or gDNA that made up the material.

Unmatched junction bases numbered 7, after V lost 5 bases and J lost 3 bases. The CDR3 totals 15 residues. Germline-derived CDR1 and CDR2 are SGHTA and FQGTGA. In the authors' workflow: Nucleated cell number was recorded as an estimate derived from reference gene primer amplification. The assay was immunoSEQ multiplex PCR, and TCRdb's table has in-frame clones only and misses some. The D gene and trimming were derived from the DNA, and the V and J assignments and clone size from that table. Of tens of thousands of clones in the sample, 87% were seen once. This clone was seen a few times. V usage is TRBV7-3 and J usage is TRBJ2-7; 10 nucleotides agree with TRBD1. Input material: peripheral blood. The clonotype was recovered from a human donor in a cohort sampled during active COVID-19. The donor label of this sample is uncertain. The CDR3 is CASSVSGTGDYEQYF. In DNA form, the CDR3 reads TGTGCCAGCAGCGTTTCCGGGACAGGGGACTACGAGCAGTACTTC.